This entry lists 17 T cell receptor beta chains sequenced from one sample in a study of cytomegalovirus exposure and HLA in healthy donors. Vbeta (60) and Jbeta (13) primers were used in the PCR. This table comes from immunoSEQ multiplex PCR, and its TCRdb copy is limited to in-frame clones, with some not included. This repertoire includes about 140,000 clones. The specimen sequenced was PBMCs. The receptor source for this set is a male donor in good health and CMV-seronegative.

This chain joins TRBV5-1 and TRBJ2-1; 11 bases are shared with TRBD2. The germline gives CDR1 SGHRS, CDR2 YFSETQ. V shed 6 bases and J 7 bases; nucleotides not matched to a gene: 3. This CDR3 has 13 residues. CDR3 in DNA: TGCGCCAGCACGGCTAGCGGGGGGAATGAGCAGTTCTTC. Residues: CASTASGGNEQFF.

CDR3 sequence (DNA): TGCGCCAGCAGTCAGGGGCTGGAGACTGAAGCTTTCTTT. It codes for CASSQGLETEAFF. The V gene is TRBV10-1, the J gene TRBJ1-1; TRBD1 is a possible D gene (6 bases). Germline-derived CDR1 and CDR2 are WNHNN and SYGVQD (reference sequence). The CDR3 has 13 residues. Trimming left V 5 bases short and J 5 bases short, with 12 bases between.

J is TRBJ2-1 and V is TRBV9, with 7 bases that match TRBD2. Trimming took 0 bases from V and 3 from J; bases not matched to a gene: 3. The CDR3 totals 15 residues. The germline V gene encodes CDR1 SGDLS and CDR2 YYNGEE. The CDR3 is CASSVALADYNEQFF. CDR3 in DNA: TGTGCCAGCAGCGTAGCGCTAGCGGACTACAATGAGCAGTTCTTC. The complete variable domain, with remaining parts taken from reference TRBV9 and TRBJ2-1, reads DSGVTQTPKHLITATGQRVTLRCSPRSGDLSVYWYQQSLDQGLQFLIQYYNGEERAKGNILERFSAQQFPDLHSELNLSSLELGDSALYFCASSVALADYNEQFFGPGTRLTVL.

The chain recombines TRBV12-5 with TRBJ1-1, with TRBD1 identical over 9 bases. J gave up 0 bases and V 7 bases, and 15 bases lay outside the gene matches. CDR1 is LGHNT and CDR2 is FRNRAP in the germline V gene. The length of the CDR3 is 18 residues. The CDR3 DNA follows: TGTGCTAGTGCCTACTCGAACAGGGGGCTGGATATGAACACTGAAGCTTTCTTT. It is translated as CASAYSNRGLDMNTEAFF.

The J gene is TRBJ1-5, the V gene TRBV7-9; the match to TRBD1 covers 9 bases. Trimming took 5 bases from V and 4 from J; bases not matched to a gene: 6. Germline assignment: CDR1 SEHNR and CDR2 FQNEAQ (reference sequence). This CDR3 has 15 amino acids. Here the CDR3 reads CASSPPGTGNQPQHF. As DNA, the CDR3 is TGTGCCAGCAGCCCCCCCGGGACAGGGAATCAGCCCCAGCATTTT.

The rearrangement links TRBV7-6 to TRBJ1-5, with no clear D. Germline V gene sequence: CDR1 SGHVS, CDR2 FNYEAQ. The V end was cut by 0 bases, the J end by 6 bases, with 6 bases between. This CDR3 contains 13 residues. CDR3 in amino acids: CASSLARGQPQHF. The CDR3 DNA reads TGTGCCAGCAGCTTAGCGCGGGGTCAGCCCCAGCATTTT.

This chain connects TRBV30 to TRBJ2-7, with 7 positions matching TRBD1. CDR3 length: 20 amino acids. Germline CDR1 is GTSNPN and CDR2 is SVGIG (reference sequence). The J segment lost 2 bases and the V segment lost 2 bases, leaving 24 bases of the junction unmatched. The CDR3, as DNA: TGTGCCTGGAGTATGACAAAGAAAACAATCGACCGGGACAGACCCTACGAGCAGTACTTC. Its protein is CAWSMTKKTIDRDRPYEQYF. The variable domain in full, with the rest retrieved from reference TRBV30 and TRBJ2-7, is SQTIHQWPATLVQPVGSPLSLECTVEGTSNPNLYWYRQAAGRGLQLLFYSVGIGQISSEVPQNLSASRPQDRQFILSSKKLLLSDSGFYLCAWSMTKKTIDRDRPYEQYFGPGTRLTVT.

The rearrangement joins TRBV18 to TRBJ2-7, with 14 bases aligning to TRBD2. Germline lookup yields CDR1 KGHSH and CDR2 LQKENI. Trimming took 6 bases from V and 2 from J; bases not matched to a gene: 3. CDR3 length: 15 residues. CDR3 residues: CASSSTSGGAYEQYF. CDR3 DNA sequence: TGTGCCAGCTCGTCGACTAGCGGGGGGGCCTACGAGCAGTACTTC.

The chain combines TRBV6-5 with TRBJ2-5; 8 nucleotides match TRBD1. CDR3 length equals 15 residues. V shed 0 bases and J 5 bases; nucleotides not matched to a gene: 5. The germline CDR1 and CDR2 sequences are MNHEY and SVGAGI. The CDR3 bases are TGTGCCAGCAGTTACTCGCCGCAGGGGGCGGAGACCCAGTACTTC. Protein product: CASSYSPQGAETQYF.

J is TRBJ2-7 and V is TRBV7-9; D is possibly TRBD2 (7 bases). The V gene's germline CDR1 is SEHNR and CDR2 FQNEAQ (reference sequence). The CDR3 extends over 15 amino acids. With 5 bases removed from V and 5 bases from J, the gap between germline ends came to 19 bases. The DNA for the CDR3 is TGTGCCAGCAGCCCCGAAGGGGGGGAGGCGAACGAGCAGTACTTC. It translates to CASSPEGGEANEQYF.

This chain links TRBV5-4 with TRBJ2-5, with TRBD2 matching over 12 bases. This CDR3 is built from 15 residues. The germline V gene encodes CDR1 SGHNT and CDR2 YYREEE (reference sequence). J was trimmed by 5 bases and V by 4 bases; bases with no gene match: 6. The CDR3 DNA reads TGTGCCAGCAGCCGCATAACTAGCGGGAGGGAGACCCAGTACTTC. Protein product: CASSRITSGRETQYF.

The chain joins TRBV27 to TRBJ1-1, with 8 bases identical to TRBD1. This CDR3 is 13 amino acids long. Germline lookup yields CDR1 MNHEY and CDR2 SMNVEV (reference sequence). The J segment lost 4 bases and the V segment lost 5 bases, leaving 3 bases of the junction unmatched. The CDR3 DNA reads as TGTGCCAGCAGTCGGACAGGGACCACTGAAGCTTTCTTT. Its protein product is CASSRTGTTEAFF.

The chain uses TRBV19 and TRBJ1-1; possible D gene TRBD1, 6 bases. There are 13 residues in the CDR3. Trimming removed 8 bases at V and 5 bases at J, with 15 bases between. Germline CDR1 is LNHDA and CDR2 is SQIVND (reference sequence). The DNA of the CDR3 is TGTGCCAGTTACCCGGTGGGGGCAACTGAAGCTTTCTTT. Residues: CASYPVGATEAFF. The variable domain in full, completed from reference TRBV19 and TRBJ1-1, reads DGGITQSPKYLFRKEGQNVTLSCEQNLNHDAMYWYRQDPGQGLRLIYYSQIVNDFQKGDIAEGYSVSREKKESFPLTVTSAQKNPTAFYLCASYPVGATEAFFGQGTRLTVV.

The genes are TRBV6-5 and TRBJ1-2; possible D gene TRBD1, 6 bases. V was shortened by 0 bases and J by 6 bases, with 17 bases between the two germline ends. CDR3 length: 16 residues. Germline values: CDR1 MNHEY, CDR2 SVGAGI. CDR3 DNA: TGTGCCAGCAGTTACTCGCCATTCCAGGACAGTCATGGCTACACCTTC. Its protein product is CASSYSPFQDSHGYTF.

This chain's CDR3 is CASSFRGGETQYF. In nucleotides, the CDR3 is TGTGCCAGCAGTTTCCGGGGGGGAGAGACCCAGTACTTC. This sequence joins TRBV27 and TRBJ2-5, with TRBD2 matching over 8 bases. The CDR3 length is 13 residues. In germline, CDR1 is MNHEY, CDR2 SMNVEV (reference sequence). The V and J ends lost 3 bases and 4 bases, in that order; junction bases with no gene match: 1.

V and J are TRBV19 and TRBJ2-5; 7 bases agree with TRBD1. V was pared by 3 bases and J by 2 bases, with 0 bases of the junction left unmatched. The CDR3 runs 13 residues. Germline CDR1 is LNHDA and CDR2 is SQIVND (reference sequence). The CDR3 loop is CASSMGQQETQYF. CDR3 DNA sequence: TGTGCCAGTAGTATGGGACAGCAAGAGACCCAGTACTTC.

The chain employs TRBV5-6 and TRBJ1-2, with a tentative D call TRBD1 (5 bases). The CDR3 runs 13 residues. V was clipped by 7 bases and J by 8 bases, with 18 bases between them. Germline V gene sequence: CDR1 SGHDT, CDR2 YYEEEE. CDR3 sequence: CASSVEGLRGYTF. The DNA for the CDR3 is TGTGCCAGCTCTGTGGAGGGGCTAAGGGGCTACACCTTC. Full variable domain (rest looked up from reference TRBV5-6 and TRBJ1-2): DAGVTQSPTHLIKTRGQQVTLRCSPKSGHDTVSWYQQALGQGPQFIFQYYEEEERQRGNFPDRFSGHQFPNYSSELNVNALLLGDSALYLCASSVEGLRGYTFGSGTRLTVV.